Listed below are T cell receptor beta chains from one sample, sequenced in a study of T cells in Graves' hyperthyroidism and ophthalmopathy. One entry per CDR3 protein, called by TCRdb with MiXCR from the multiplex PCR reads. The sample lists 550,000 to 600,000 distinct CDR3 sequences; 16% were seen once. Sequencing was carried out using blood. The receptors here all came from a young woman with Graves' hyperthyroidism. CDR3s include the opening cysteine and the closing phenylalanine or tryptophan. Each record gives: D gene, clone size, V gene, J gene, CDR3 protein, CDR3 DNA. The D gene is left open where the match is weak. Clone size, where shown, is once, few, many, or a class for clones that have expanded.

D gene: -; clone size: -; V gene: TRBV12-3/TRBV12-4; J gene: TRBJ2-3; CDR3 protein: CASSLRGVRTDTQYF; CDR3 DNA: TGTGCCAGCAGTTTACGCGGGGTTCGCACAGATACGCAGTATTTT
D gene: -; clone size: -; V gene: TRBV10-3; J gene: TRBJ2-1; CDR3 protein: CAISDVGGRDRSYNEQFF; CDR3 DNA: TGTGCCATCAGTGACGTCGGCGGGAGGGACAGGTCCTACAATGAGCAGTTCTTC
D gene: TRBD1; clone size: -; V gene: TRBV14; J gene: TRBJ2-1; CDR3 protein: CASSPWGQGSYNEQFF; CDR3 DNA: TGTGCCAGCAGCCCCTGGGGACAGGGCTCCTACAATGAGCAGTTCTTC
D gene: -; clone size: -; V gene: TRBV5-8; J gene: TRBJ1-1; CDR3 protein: CASSTKAGGTEAFF; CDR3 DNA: TGTGCCAGCAGCACCAAAGCGGGGGGCACTGAAGCTTTCTTT
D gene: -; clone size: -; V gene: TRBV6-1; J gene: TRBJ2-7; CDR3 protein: CASSGIGDVYEQYF; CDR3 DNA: TGTGCCAGCAGTGGGATCGGGGATGTCTACGAGCAGTACTTC
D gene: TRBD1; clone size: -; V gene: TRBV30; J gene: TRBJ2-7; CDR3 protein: CAWKGTGGEQYF; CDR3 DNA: TGTGCCTGGAAAGGGACAGGCGGGGAGCAGTACTTC
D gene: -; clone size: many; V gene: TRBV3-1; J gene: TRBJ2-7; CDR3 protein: CASSPGIPYEQYF; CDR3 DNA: TGTGCCAGCAGCCCGGGGATTCCCTACGAGCAGTACTTC
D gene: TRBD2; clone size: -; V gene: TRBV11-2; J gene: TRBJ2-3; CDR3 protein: CASSLFPGRGVTDTQYF; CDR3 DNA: TGTGCCAGCAGCTTATTCCCGGGGCGGGGGGTCACAGATACGCAGTATTTT
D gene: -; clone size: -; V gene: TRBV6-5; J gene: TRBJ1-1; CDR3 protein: CASSYSAGGRDTEAFF; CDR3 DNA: TGTGCCAGCAGTTACTCGGCCGGGGGGAGGGACACTGAAGCTTTCTTT
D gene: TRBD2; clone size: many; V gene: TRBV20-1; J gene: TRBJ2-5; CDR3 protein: CSASGRGETQYF; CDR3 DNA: TGCAGTGCTAGCGGGAGGGGAGAGACCCAGTACTTC
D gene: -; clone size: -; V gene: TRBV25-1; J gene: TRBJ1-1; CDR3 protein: CASSELRGMAEAFF; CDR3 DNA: TGTGCCAGCAGTGAACTCAGGGGTATGGCTGAAGCTTTCTTT
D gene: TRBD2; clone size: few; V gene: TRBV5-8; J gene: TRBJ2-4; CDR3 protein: CANSPSGGAEAKNIQYF; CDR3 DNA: TGTGCCAACAGCCCTAGCGGGGGGGCCGAGGCCAAAAACATTCAGTACTTC
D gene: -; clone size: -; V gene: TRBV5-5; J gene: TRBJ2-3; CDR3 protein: CASSPGDSRLTDTQYF; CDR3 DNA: TGTGCCAGCAGCCCGGGGGACAGTCGACTCACAGATACGCAGTATTTT
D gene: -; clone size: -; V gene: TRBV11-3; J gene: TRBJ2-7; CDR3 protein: CASSLEADLLSYEQYF; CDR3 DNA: TGTGCCAGCAGCTTAGAGGCGGACTTACTCTCCTACGAGCAGTACTTC
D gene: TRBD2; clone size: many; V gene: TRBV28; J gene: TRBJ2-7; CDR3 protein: CASRRLAGHLEQYF; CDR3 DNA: TGTGCCAGCAGGAGACTAGCGGGACACTTGGAGCAGTACTTC
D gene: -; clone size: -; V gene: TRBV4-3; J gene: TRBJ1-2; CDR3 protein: CASSQDAGVYGYTF; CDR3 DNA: TGCGCCAGCAGCCAAGATGCAGGGGTCTATGGCTACACCTTC
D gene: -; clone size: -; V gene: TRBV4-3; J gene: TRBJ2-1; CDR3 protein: CASSQEQPNEQFF; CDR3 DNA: TGCGCCAGCAGCCAAGAGCAGCCCAATGAGCAGTTCTTC